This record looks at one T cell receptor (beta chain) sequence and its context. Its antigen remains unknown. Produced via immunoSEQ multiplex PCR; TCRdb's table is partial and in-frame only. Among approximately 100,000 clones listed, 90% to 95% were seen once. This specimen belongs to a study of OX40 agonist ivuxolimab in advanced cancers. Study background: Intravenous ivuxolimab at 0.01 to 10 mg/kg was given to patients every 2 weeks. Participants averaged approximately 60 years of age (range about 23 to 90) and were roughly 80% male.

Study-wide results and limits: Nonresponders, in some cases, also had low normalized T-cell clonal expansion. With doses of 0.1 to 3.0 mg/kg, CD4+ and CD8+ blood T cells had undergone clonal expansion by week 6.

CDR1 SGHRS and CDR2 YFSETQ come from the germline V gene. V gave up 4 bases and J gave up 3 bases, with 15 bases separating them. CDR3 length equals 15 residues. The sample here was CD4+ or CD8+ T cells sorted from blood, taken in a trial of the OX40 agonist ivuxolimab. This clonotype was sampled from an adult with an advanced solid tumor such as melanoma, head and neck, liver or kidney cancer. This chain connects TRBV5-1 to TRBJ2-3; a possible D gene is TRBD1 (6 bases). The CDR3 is CASSAQPTGTDTQYF. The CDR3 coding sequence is TGCGCCAGCAGCGCCCAGCCCACAGGGACAGATACGCAGTATTTT.